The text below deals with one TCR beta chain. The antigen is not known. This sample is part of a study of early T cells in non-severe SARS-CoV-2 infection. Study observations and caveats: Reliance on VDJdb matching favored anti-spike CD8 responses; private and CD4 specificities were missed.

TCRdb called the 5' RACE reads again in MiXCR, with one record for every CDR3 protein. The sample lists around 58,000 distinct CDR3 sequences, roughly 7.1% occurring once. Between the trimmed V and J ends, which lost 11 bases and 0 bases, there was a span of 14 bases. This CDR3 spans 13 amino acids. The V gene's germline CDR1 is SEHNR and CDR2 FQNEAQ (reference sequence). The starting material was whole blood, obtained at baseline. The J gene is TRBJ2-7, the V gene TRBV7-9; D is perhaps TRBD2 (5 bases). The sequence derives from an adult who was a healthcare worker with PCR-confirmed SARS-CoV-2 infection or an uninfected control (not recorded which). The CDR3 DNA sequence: TGTGCCCTAGGCCGGGGAACCTCCTACGAGCAGTACTTC. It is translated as CALGRGTSYEQYF.